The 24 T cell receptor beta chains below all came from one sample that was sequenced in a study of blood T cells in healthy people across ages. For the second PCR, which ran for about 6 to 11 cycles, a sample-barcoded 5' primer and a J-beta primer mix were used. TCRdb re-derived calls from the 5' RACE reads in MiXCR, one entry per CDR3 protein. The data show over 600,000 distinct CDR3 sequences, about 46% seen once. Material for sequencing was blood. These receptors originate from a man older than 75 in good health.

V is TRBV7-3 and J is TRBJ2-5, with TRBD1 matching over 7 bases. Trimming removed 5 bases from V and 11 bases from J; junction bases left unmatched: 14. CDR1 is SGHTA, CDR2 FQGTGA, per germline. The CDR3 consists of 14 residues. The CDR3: CASSDPTGAEEQYF. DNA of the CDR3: TGTGCCAGCAGCGACCCTACAGGGGCTGAGGAGCAGTACTTC.

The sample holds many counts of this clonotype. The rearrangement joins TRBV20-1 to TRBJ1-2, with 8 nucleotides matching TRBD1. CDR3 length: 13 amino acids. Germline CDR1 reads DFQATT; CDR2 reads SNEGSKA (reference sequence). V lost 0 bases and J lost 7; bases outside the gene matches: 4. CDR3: CSAREQGASGYTF. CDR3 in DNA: TGCAGTGCTAGAGAGCAGGGGGCTAGTGGCTACACCTTC.

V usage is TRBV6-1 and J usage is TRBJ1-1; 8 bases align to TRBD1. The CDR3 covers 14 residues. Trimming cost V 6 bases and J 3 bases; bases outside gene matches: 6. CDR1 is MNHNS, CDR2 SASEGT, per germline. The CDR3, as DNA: TGTGCCAGCAGCAGACAGGGGCTGGACACTGAAGCTTTCTTT. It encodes CASSRQGLDTEAFF.

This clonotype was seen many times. The DNA of the CDR3 is TGCAGCGTTGCGGGGACGGATACGCAGTATTTT. Translating gives CSVAGTDTQYF. The rearrangement links TRBV29-1 to TRBJ2-3; the D gene could be TRBD1 or TRBD2 (5 bases each). Between the trimmed V and J ends, which lost 4 bases and 6 bases, there was a span of 8 bases. The germline V gene encodes CDR1 SQVTM and CDR2 ANQGSEA. CDR3 size: 11 residues.

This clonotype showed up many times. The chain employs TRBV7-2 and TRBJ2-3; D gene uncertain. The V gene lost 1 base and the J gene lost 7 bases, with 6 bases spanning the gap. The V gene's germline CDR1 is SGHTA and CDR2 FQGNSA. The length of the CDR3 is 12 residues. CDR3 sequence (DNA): TGTGCCAGCAGCTTAGAATCCTATACGCAGTATTTT. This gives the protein CASSLESYTQYF.

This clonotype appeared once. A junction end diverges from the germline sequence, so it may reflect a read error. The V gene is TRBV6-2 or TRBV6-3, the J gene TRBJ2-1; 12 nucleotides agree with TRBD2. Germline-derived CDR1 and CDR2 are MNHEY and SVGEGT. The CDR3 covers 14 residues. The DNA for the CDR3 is TGTGCCTGCAGTCCGGGACTAGCGGGTGATGAGCAGTTCTTC. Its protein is CACSPGLAGDEQFF.

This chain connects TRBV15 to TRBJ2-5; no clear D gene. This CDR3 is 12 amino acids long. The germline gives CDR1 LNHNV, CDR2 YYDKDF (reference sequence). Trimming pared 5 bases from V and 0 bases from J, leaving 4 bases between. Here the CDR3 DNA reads TGTGCCACCAGCCTGTACCAAGAGACCCAGTACTTC. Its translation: CATSLYQETQYF.

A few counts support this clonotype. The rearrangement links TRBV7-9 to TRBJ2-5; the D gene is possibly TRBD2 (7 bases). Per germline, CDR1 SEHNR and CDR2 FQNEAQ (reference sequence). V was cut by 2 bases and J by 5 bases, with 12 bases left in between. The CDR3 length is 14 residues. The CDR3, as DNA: TGTGCCAGCAGCTTACGGGGGGCGCGGGAGACCCAGTACTTC. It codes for CASSLRGARETQYF.

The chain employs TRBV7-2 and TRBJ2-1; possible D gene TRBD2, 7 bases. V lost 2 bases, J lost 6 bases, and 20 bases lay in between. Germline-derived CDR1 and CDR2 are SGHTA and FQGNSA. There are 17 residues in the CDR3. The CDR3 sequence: CASSLPPRTRGSNEQFF. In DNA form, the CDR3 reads TGTGCCAGCAGCTTACCTCCCCGGACTAGGGGGTCCAATGAGCAGTTCTTC. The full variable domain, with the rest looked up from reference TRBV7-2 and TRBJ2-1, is GAGVSQSPSNKVTEKGKDVELRCDPISGHTALYWYRQSLGQGLEFLIYFQGNSAPDKSGLPSDRFSAERTGGSVSTLTIQRTQQEDSAVYLCASSLPPRTRGSNEQFFGPGTRLTVL.

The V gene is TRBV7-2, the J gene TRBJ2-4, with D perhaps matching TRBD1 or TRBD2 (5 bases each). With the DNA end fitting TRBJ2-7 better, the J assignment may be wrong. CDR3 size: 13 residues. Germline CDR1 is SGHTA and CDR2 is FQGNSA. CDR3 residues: CASSRDGIDEQYF. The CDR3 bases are TGTGCCAGCAGCCGGGACGGGATTGACGAGCAGTACTTC.

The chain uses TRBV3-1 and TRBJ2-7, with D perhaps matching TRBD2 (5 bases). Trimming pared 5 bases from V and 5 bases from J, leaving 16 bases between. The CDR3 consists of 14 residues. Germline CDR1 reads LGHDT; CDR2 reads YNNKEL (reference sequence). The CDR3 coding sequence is TGTGCCAGCAGCATAGACCTTAGCGACGACGAGCAGTACTTC. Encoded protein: CASSIDLSDDEQYF.

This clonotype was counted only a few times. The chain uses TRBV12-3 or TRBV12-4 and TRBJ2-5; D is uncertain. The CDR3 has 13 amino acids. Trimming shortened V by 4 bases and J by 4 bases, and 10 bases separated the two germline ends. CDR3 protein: CASSSDPGETQYF. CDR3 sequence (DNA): TGTGCCAGCAGTTCGGACCCGGGAGAGACCCAGTACTTC.

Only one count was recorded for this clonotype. In DNA, the CDR3 is TGTGCCAGCAGTGAATGGGTTCGGGGATACGCGTATTTT. Its translation: CASSEWVRGYAYF. The chain uses TRBV6-1 and TRBJ2-3; possibly TRBD2 for D (5 bases). This CDR3 region has 13 residues. The V end lost 2 bases, the J end lost 14 bases, and 17 bases lay between the germline ends. Germline values: CDR1 MNHNS, CDR2 SASEGT.

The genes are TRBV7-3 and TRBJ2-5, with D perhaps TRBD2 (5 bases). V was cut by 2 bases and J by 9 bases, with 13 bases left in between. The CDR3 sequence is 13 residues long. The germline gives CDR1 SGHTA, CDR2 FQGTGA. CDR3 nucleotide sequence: TGTGCCAGCAGCTTATCCCCGGTGGAGGCCCAGTACTTC. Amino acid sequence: CASSLSPVEAQYF. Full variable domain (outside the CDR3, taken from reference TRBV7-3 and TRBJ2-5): GAGVSQTPSNKVTEKGKYVELRCDPISGHTALYWYRQSLGQGPEFLIYFQGTGAADDSGLPNDRFFAVRPEGSVSTLKIQRTERGDSAVYLCASSLSPVEAQYFGPGTRLLVL.

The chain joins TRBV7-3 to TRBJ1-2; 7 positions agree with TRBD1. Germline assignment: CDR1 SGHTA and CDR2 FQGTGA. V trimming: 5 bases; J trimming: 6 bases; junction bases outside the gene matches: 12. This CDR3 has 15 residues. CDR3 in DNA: TGTGCCAGCAGCCCCCGACAGGGAATAGGAGATGGCTACACCTTC. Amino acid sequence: CASSPRQGIGDGYTF.

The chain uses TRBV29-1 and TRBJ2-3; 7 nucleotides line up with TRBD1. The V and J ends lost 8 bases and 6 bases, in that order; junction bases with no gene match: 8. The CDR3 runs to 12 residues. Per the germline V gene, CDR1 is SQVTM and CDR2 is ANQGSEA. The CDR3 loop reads CSSEGATDTQYF. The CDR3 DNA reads TGCAGCTCTGAGGGGGCAACGGATACGCAGTATTTT.

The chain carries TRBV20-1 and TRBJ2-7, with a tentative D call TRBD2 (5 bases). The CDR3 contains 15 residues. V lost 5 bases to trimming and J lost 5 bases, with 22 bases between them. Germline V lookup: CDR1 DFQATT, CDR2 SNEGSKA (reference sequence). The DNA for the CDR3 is TGCAGTGCTCGCCGGCCCGGGCCGGGAATGGACGAGCAGTACTTC. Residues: CSARRPGPGMDEQYF.

CDR3 sequence reads: CSVDGRSTDTQYF. The DNA of the CDR3 is TGCAGTGTGGACGGGAGGAGCACAGATACGCAGTATTTT. V usage is TRBV20-1 and J usage is TRBJ2-3; TRBD2 matches at 7 bases. The junction had 4 bases not matched to a gene; V was cut back by 7 bases and J by 0 bases. There are 13 residues in the CDR3. Looked up from germline, CDR1 is DFQATT and CDR2 is SNEGSKA (reference sequence).

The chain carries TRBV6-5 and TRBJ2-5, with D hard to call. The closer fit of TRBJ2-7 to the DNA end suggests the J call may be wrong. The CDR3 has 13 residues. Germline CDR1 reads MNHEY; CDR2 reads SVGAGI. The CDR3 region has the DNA TGTGCCAGCAGCCCCGGACGTAACAGCGAGCAGTACTTC. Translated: CASSPGRNSEQYF.

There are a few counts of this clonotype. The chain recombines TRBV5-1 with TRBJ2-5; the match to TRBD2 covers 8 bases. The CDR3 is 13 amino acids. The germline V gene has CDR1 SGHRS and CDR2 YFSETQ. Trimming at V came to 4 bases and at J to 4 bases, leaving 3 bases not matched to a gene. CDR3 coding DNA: TGCGCCAGCAGCCCCGGGAGGGCAGAGACCCAGTACTTC. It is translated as CASSPGRAETQYF.

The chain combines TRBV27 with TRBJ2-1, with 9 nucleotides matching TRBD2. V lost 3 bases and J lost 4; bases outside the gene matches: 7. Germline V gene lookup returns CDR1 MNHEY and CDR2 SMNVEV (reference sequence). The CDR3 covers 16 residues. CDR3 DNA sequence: TGTGCCAGCAGTTTTGAGGCGGGAGGGTTTTACAATGAGCAGTTCTTC. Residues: CASSFEAGGFYNEQFF.

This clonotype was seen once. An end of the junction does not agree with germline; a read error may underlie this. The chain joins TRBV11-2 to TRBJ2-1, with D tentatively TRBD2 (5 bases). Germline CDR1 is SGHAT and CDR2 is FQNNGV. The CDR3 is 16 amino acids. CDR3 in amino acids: CASSLGVGSSYSEQFF. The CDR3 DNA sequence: TGTGCCAGCAGCTTAGGTGTAGGGAGCTCCTACAGTGAGCAGTTCTTC.

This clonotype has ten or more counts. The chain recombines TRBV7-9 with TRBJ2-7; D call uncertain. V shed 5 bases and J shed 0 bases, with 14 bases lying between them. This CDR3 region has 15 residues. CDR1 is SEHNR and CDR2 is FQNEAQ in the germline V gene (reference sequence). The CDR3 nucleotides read TGTGCCAGCAGCGCCGGACGTTTTACCTCCTACGAGCAGTACTTC. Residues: CASSAGRFTSYEQYF.

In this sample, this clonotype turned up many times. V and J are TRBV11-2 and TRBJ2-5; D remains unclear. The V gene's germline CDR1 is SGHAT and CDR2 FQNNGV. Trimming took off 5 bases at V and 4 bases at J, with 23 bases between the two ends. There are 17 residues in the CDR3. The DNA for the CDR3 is TGTGCCAGCAGCCTCGTCCTAGGGTGGGAAAAGGGAGAGACCCAGTACTTC. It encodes CASSLVLGWEKGETQYF.